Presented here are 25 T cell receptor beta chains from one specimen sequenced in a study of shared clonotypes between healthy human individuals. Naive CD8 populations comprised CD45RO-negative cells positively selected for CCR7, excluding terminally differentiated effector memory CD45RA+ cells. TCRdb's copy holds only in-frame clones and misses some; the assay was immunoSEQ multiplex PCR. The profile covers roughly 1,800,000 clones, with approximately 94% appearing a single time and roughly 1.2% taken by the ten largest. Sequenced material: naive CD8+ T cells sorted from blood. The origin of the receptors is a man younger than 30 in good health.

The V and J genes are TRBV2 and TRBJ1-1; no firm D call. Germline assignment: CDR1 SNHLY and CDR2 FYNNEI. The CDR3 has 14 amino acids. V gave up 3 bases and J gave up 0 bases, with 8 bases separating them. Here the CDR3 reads CASSDPTMNTEAFF. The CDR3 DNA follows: TGTGCCAGCAGTGACCCGACGATGAACACTGAAGCTTTCTTT.

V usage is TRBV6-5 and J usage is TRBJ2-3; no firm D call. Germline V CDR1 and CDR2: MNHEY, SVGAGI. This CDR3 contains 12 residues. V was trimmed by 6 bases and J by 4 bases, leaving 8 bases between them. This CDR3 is CASRVGADTQYF. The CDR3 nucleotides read TGTGCCAGCAGGGTGGGCGCAGATACGCAGTATTTT.

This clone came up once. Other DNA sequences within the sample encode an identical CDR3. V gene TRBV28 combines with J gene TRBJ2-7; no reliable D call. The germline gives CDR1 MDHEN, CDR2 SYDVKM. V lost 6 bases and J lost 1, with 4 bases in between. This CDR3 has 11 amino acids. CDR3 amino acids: CASRDSYEQYF. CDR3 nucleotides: TGTGCCAGCAGGGATTCCTACGAGCAGTACTTC.

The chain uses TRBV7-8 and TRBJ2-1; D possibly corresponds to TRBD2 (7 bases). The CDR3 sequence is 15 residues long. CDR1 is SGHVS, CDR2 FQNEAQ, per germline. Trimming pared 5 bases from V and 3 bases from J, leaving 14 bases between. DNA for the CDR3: TGTGCCAGCAGCGCCATGCGGGGGCTCTACAATGAGCAGTTCTTC. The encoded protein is CASSAMRGLYNEQFF.

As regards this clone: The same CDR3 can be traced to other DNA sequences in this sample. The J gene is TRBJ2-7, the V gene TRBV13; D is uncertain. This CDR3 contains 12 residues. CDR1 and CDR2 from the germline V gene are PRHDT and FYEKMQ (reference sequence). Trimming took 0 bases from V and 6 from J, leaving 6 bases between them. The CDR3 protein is CASSLGNGEQYF. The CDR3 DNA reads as TGTGCCAGCAGCTTAGGAAATGGCGAGCAGTACTTC.

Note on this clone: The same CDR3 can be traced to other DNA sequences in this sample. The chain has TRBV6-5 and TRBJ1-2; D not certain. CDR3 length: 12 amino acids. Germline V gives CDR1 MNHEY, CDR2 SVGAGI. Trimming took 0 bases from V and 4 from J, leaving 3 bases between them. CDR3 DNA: TGTGCCAGCAGTTACTCGGGCTATGGCTACACCTTC. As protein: CASSYSGYGYTF.

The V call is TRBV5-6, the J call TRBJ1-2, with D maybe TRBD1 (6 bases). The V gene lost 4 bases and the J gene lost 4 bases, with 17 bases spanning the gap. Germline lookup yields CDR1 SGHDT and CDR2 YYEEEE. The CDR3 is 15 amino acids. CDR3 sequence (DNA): TGTGCCAGCAGCCAGGACAGCTTCGCCCTCTATGGCTACACCTTC. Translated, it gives CASSQDSFALYGYTF.

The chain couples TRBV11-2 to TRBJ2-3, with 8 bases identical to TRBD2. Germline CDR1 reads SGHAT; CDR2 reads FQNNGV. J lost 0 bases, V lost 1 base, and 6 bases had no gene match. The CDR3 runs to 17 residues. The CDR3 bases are TGTGCCAGCAGCTTAGTTACTAGCGGATATAGCACAGATACGCAGTATTTT. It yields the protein CASSLVTSGYSTDTQYF. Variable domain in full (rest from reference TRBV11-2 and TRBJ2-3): EAGVAQSPRYKIIEKRQSVAFWCNPISGHATLYWYQQILGQGPKLLIQFQNNGVVDDSQLPKDRFSAERLKGVDSTLKIQPAKLEDSAVYLCASSLVTSGYSTDTQYFGPGTRLTVL.

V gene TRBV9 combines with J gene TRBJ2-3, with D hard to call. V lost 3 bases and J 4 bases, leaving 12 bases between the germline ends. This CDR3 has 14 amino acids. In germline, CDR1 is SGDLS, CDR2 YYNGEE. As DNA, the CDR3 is TGTGCCAGCAGCGCCCTAAGAGTGGCAGATACGCAGTATTTT. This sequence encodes CASSALRVADTQYF. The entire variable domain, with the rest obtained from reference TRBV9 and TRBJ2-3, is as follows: DSGVTQTPKHLITATGQRVTLRCSPRSGDLSVYWYQQSLDQGLQFLIQYYNGEERAKGNILERFSAQQFPDLHSELNLSSLELGDSALYFCASSALRVADTQYFGPGTRLTVL.

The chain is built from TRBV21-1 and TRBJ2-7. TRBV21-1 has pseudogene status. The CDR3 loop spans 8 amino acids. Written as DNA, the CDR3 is TGTGCCAACTACGAGCAGTACTTC. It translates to CANYEQYF.

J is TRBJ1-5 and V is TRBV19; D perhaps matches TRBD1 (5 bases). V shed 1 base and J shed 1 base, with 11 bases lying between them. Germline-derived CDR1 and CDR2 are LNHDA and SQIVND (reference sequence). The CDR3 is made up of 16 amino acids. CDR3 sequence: CASSIGRDKSNQPQHF. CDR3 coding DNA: TGTGCCAGTAGTATAGGCAGGGATAAGAGCAATCAGCCCCAGCATTTT. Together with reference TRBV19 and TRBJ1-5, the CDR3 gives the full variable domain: DGGITQSPKYLFRKEGQNVTLSCEQNLNHDAMYWYRQDPGQGLRLIYYSQIVNDFQKGDIAEGYSVSREKKESFPLTVTSAQKNPTAFYLCASSIGRDKSNQPQHFGDGTRLSIL.

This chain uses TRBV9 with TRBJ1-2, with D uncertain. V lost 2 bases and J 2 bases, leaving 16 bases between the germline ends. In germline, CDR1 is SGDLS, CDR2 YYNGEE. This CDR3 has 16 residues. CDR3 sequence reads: CASSVSGALTNYGYTF. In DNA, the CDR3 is TGTGCCAGCAGCGTTTCAGGAGCTCTGACCAACTATGGCTACACCTTC.

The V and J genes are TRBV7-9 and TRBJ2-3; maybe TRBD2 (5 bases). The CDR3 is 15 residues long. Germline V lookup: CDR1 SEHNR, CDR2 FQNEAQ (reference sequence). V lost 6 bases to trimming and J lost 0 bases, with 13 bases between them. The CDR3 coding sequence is TGTGCCAGCAGTCCCTATGGCGGGAGCACAGATACGCAGTATTTT. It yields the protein CASSPYGGSTDTQYF.

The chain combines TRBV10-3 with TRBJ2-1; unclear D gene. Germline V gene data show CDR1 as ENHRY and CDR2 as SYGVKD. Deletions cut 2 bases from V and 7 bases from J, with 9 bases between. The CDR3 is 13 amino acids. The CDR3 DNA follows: TGTGCCATCAGTGAGACAGACCAAAATGAGCAGTTCTTC. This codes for CAISETDQNEQFF.

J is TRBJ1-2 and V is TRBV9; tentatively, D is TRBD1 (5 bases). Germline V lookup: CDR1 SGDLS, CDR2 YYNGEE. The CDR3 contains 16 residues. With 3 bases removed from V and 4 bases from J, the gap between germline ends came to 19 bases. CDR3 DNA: TGTGCCAGCAGCGGCACCCCCAAGGGACCGAGCTATGGCTACACCTTC. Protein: CASSGTPKGPSYGYTF. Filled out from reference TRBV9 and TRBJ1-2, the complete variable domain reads DSGVTQTPKHLITATGQRVTLRCSPRSGDLSVYWYQQSLDQGLQFLIQYYNGEERAKGNILERFSAQQFPDLHSELNLSSLELGDSALYFCASSGTPKGPSYGYTFGSGTRLTVV.

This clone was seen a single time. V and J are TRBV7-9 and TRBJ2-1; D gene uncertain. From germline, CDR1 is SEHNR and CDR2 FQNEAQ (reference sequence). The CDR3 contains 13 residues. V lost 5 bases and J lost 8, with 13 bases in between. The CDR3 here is CASSPHISDEQFF. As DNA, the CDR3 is TGTGCCAGCAGCCCACATATAAGCGATGAGCAGTTCTTC.

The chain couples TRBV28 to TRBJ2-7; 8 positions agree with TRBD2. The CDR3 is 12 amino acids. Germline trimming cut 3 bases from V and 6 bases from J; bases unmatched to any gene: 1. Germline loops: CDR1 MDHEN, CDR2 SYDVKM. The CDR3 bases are TGTGCCAGCAGTTTTGCGGGGGGCGAGCAGTACTTC. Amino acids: CASSFAGGEQYF.

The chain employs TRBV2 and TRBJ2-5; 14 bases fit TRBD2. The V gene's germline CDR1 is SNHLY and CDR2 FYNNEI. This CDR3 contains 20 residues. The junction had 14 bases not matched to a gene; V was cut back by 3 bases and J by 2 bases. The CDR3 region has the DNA TGTGCCAGCAGTGACCTCCTGGGACTAGCGGGAGCAGCTCGACAAGAGACCCAGTACTTC. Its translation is CASSDLLGLAGAARQETQYF.

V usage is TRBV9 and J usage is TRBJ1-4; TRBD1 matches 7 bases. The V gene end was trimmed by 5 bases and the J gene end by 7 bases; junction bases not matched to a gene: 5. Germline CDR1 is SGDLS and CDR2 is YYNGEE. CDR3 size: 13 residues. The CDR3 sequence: CASSLRGSEKLFF. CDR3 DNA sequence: TGTGCCAGCAGTCTCAGGGGGAGTGAAAAACTGTTTTTT.

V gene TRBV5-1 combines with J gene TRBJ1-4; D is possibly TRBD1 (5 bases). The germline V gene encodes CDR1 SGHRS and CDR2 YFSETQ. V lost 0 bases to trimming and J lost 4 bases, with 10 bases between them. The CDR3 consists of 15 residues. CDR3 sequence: CASSLEGFDNEKLFF. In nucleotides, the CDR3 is TGCGCCAGCAGCTTGGAGGGGTTCGATAATGAAAAACTGTTTTTT.

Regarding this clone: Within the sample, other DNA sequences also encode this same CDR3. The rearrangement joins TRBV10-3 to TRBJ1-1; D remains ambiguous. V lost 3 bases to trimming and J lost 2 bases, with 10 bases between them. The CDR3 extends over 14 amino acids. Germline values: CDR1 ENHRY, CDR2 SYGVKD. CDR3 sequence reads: CAISETGENTEAFF. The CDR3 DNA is TGTGCCATCAGTGAAACGGGCGAAAACACTGAAGCTTTCTTT.

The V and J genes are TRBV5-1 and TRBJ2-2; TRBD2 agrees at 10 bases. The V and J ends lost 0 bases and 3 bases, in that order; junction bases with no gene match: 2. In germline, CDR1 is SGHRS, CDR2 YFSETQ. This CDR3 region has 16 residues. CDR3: CASSLDGTSDTGELFF. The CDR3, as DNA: TGCGCCAGCAGCTTGGACGGGACTAGCGACACCGGGGAGCTGTTTTTT. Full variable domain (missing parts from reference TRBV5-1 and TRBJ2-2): KAGVTQTPRYLIKTRGQQVTLSCSPISGHRSVSWYQQTPGQGLQFLFEYFSETQRNKGNFPGRFSGRQFSNSRSEMNVSTLELGDSALYLCASSLDGTSDTGELFFGEGSRLTVL.

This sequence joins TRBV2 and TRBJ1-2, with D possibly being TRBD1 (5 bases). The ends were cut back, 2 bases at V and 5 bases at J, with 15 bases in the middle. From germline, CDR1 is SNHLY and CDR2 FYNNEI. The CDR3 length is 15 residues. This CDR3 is CASSEYGAGGYGYTF. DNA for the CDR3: TGTGCCAGCAGTGAATACGGGGCCGGGGGTTATGGCTACACCTTC.

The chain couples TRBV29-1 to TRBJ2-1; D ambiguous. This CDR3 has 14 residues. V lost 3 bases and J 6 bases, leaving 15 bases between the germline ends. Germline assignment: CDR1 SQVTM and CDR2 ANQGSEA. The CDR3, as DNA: TGCAGCGTTGAGCCGGTGCTAGGTGGCAATGAGCAGTTCTTC. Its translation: CSVEPVLGGNEQFF.

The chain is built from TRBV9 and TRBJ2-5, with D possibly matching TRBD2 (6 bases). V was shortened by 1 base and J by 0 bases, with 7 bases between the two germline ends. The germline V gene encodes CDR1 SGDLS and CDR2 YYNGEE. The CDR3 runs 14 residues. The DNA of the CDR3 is TGTGCCAGCAGCGTACGCGGGAACCAAGAGACCCAGTACTTC. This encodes CASSVRGNQETQYF.